This T cell receptor (beta chain) was observed in a study of blood T cell repertoires in COVID-19. Generated by immunoSEQ multiplex PCR, the TCRdb table keeps only in-frame clones and is missing some. The table shows 100,000 to 150,000 clones, with about three quarters occurring only once. The sample was peripheral blood. The receptor comes from a human donor with acute or convalescent COVID-19. The donor label of this sample is uncertain.

CDR3 sequence: CASSQGVGGAGELFF. CDR3 nucleotides: TGTGCCAGCAGCCAAGGAGTTGGGGGCGCCGGGGAGCTGTTTTTT. The gene calls are TRBV3-1 (or the pseudogene TRBV3-2) and TRBJ2-2; tentative D call: TRBD1 (6 bases). The ends were cut back, 1 base at V and 6 bases at J, with 12 bases in the middle. CDR3 size: 15 residues. Germline CDR1 is LGHDT and CDR2 is YNNKEL (reference sequence).